This record looks at one T cell receptor (beta chain) sequence and its context. Sequencing was performed with immunoSEQ multiplex PCR; in TCRdb, only in-frame clones are kept and a portion is missing. Among a few hundred thousand clones listed, about 85% were seen once. The data were obtained in a study of blood T cell repertoires in COVID-19. This study enrolled people aged roughly 18 to 100 from around 26 US geographic areas. Germline CDR1 reads MNHEY; CDR2 reads SVGAGI. There are 16 residues in the CDR3. V lost 2 bases and J 0 bases, leaving 14 bases between the germline ends. Sequenced input: PBMCs or T cells enriched from blood (not recorded which). The chain couples TRBV6-5 to TRBJ2-7, with D possibly matching TRBD1 (6 bases). This receptor was obtained from a woman between 45 and 65 years old who had been exposed to COVID-19. CDR3 protein: CASSYDNGQSSYEQYF. CDR3 nucleotide sequence: TGTGCCAGCAGTTACGATAACGGACAGAGCTCCTACGAGCAGTACTTC.